Following are 25 T cell receptor beta chains from one sample sequenced in a study of T cells in Graves' hyperthyroidism and ophthalmopathy. The source material, RNA transcripts, was used to amplify TCR beta CDR3 regions. Researchers ran a first-round RT-PCR on the TCR CDR3 using the HTBI primer set. In TCRdb, the multiplex PCR reads were re-called with MiXCR into one record per CDR3 protein. This sample yields 640,000 or so distinct CDR3 sequences, of which around 15% are seen a single time; 3.5% to 4.5% belongs to the top ten. Sequenced: blood. The receptors shown here come from a woman aged 40 to 55 with Graves' ophthalmopathy.

The table lists this clonotype with many counts. The CDR3: CSAGTGFNEAFF. CDR3 nucleotides: TGCAGCGCAGGGACAGGTTTTAATGAAGCTTTCTTT. The chain combines TRBV29-1 with TRBJ1-1; 8 nucleotides line up with TRBD1. The CDR3 contains 12 residues. The V and J ends lost 7 bases and 7 bases, in that order; junction bases with no gene match: 8. Per the germline V gene, CDR1 is SQVTM and CDR2 is ANQGSEA.

This clonotype was seen ten or more times. This rearrangement joins TRBV20-1 to TRBJ2-2; no clear D gene. The CDR3 covers 16 residues. Germline CDR1 and CDR2: DFQATT and SNEGSKA (reference sequence). Deletions cut 0 bases from V and 1 base from J, with 12 bases between. The CDR3 coding sequence is TGCAGTGCTAGAGATTTGAGCGACCTGAACACCGGGGAGCTGTTTTTT. Translation gives CSARDLSDLNTGELFF.

This clonotype was picked up many times. The V and J genes are TRBV28 and TRBJ2-7; 10 bases are a match to TRBD2. Unmatched junction bases numbered 8, after V lost 6 bases and J lost 3 bases. The CDR3 has 15 residues. Germline V CDR1 and CDR2: MDHEN, SYDVKM. Here the CDR3 DNA reads TGTGCCAGCAGGGGGCTAGCGGGAGTGAGCTACGAGCAGTACTTC. Translation: CASRGLAGVSYEQYF.

The V gene is TRBV28, the J gene TRBJ1-1, with 9 bases identical to TRBD1. The V gene's germline CDR1 is MDHEN and CDR2 SYDVKM. With 6 bases clipped from V and 3 bases from J, the junction kept 11 bases outside the gene matches. This CDR3 contains 16 residues. The CDR3 DNA follows: TGTGCCAGCAGGAGTTACCGGGACAGGGTACACACTGAAGCTTTCTTT. This encodes CASRSYRDRVHTEAFF.

The chain links TRBV28 to TRBJ2-4, with TRBD1 identical over 9 bases. The germline CDR1 and CDR2 sequences are MDHEN and SYDVKM. CDR3 length equals 17 residues. Trimming removed 6 bases from V and 4 bases from J; junction bases left unmatched: 13. CDR3 bases: TGTGCCAGCAGCCGCTTACCGGGACAGGGTGCAAAAAACATTCAGTACTTC. It translates to CASSRLPGQGAKNIQYF.

The CDR3 DNA reads TGTGCCAGCAGCTTAGGTCTTGGGGTCTTCCGGGAGACCCAGTACTTC. Translating it yields CASSLGLGVFRETQYF. V gene TRBV13 combines with J gene TRBJ2-5; D gene unclear. Germline CDR1 and CDR2: PRHDT and FYEKMQ (reference sequence). Trimming shortened V by 0 bases and J by 5 bases, and 16 bases separated the two germline ends. The CDR3 loop spans 16 amino acids.

This clonotype was found many times. The V call is TRBV7-9, the J call TRBJ1-1; D not resolved. Trimming pared 5 bases from V and 4 bases from J, leaving 11 bases between. The CDR3 totals 13 residues. The germline V gene has CDR1 SEHNR and CDR2 FQNEAQ (reference sequence). CDR3 DNA: TGTGCCAGCAGCGACCTTCCCAGCACTGAAGCTTTCTTT. Its translation is CASSDLPSTEAFF.

This clonotype has more than one count but fewer than ten. V usage is TRBV2 and J usage is TRBJ2-7; 10 bases match TRBD1. This CDR3 contains 15 residues. Losses at the gene ends were 6 bases for V and 3 bases for J; bases not matched to a gene: 8. Germline CDR1 reads SNHLY; CDR2 reads FYNNEI. The DNA for the CDR3 is TGTGCCAGCAGGGATCCCGACAGGGGGCTCTACGAGCAGTACTTC. The encoded protein is CASRDPDRGLYEQYF.

This clonotype was observed many times. The CDR3 region has the DNA TGTGCCAGCAGTTTTATTTTGTGGGGCAATCAGCCCCAGCATTTT. Protein sequence: CASSFILWGNQPQHF. The chain links TRBV28 to TRBJ1-5; no reliable D call. The CDR3 totals 15 residues. Trimming took off 3 bases at V and 2 bases at J, with 11 bases between the two ends. Germline values: CDR1 MDHEN, CDR2 SYDVKM. Drawing the rest from reference TRBV28 and TRBJ1-5, the complete variable domain is DVKVTQSSRYLVKRTGEKVFLECVQDMDHENMFWYRQDPGLGLRLIYFSYDVKMKEKGDIPEGYSVSREKKERFSLILESASTNQTSMYLCASSFILWGNQPQHFGDGTRLSIL.

This clonotype was detected ten times or more. The chain employs TRBV7-2 and TRBJ2-7; D may match TRBD1 or TRBD2 (5 bases each). The germline V gene has CDR1 SGHTA and CDR2 FQGNSA. This CDR3 has 13 amino acids. V lost 5 bases and J 6 bases, leaving 14 bases between the germline ends. CDR3 bases: TGTGCCAGCAGCCGGGGAGACAGCCCCGAGCAGTACTTC. Amino acids: CASSRGDSPEQYF.

The chain's CDR3 is CASSAAEVDQPQHF. The CDR3 DNA follows: TGTGCCAGTAGTGCAGCGGAAGTTGATCAGCCCCAGCATTTT. V and J are TRBV19 and TRBJ1-5; D unclear. This CDR3 is 14 amino acids long. Germline V CDR1 and CDR2: LNHDA, SQIVND (reference sequence). Trimming cost V 5 bases and J 5 bases, with 13 bases left between them.

The chain is built from TRBV7-2 and TRBJ2-2; D may correspond to TRBD1 or TRBD2 (5 bases each). The CDR3 has 20 residues. CDR1 and CDR2 (germline): SGHTA, FQGNSA. V gave up 6 bases and J gave up 2 bases, with 28 bases separating them. CDR3 in DNA: TGTGCCAGCAGTCCTCCGTTGTTTCCTCGAGCCGGGACCAACACCGGGGAGCTGTTTTTT. It translates to CASSPPLFPRAGTNTGELFF.

This clonotype occurred many times. V gene TRBV2 combines with J gene TRBJ2-7, with 8 bases identical to TRBD2. This CDR3 comprises 14 residues. Per the germline V gene, CDR1 is SNHLY and CDR2 is FYNNEI. V lost 2 bases, J lost 3 bases, and 3 bases stayed unmatched. The CDR3 DNA reads as TGTGCCAGCAGTGAAACTAGCGGCGACTACGAGCAGTACTTC. Amino acids: CASSETSGDYEQYF. The whole variable domain, remainder taken from reference TRBV2 and TRBJ2-7, is EPEVTQTPSHQVTQMGQEVILRCVPISNHLYFYWYRQILGQKVEFLVSFYNNEISEKSEIFDDQFSVERPDGSNFTLKIRSTKLEDSAMYFCASSETSGDYEQYFGPGTRLTVT.

V usage is TRBV13 and J usage is TRBJ2-7, with a weak D call TRBD2 (6 bases). CDR1 is PRHDT, CDR2 FYEKMQ, per germline (reference sequence). This CDR3 comprises 16 residues. V dropped 5 bases and J dropped 7 bases, with 24 bases sitting between them. The DNA of the CDR3 is TGTGCCAGCAGCCTTCGAGTGATAGCGGACTTGGGGGAGCAGTACTTC. Its protein is CASSLRVIADLGEQYF.

The CDR3 is CASSDGTYGYTF. The CDR3 DNA is TGTGCCAGTAGTGACGGGACGTATGGCTACACCTTC. The V and J genes are TRBV19 and TRBJ1-2; D is possibly TRBD1 (5 bases). The V end was cut by 5 bases, the J end by 5 bases, with 9 bases between. The CDR3 runs 12 residues. Per the germline V gene, CDR1 is LNHDA and CDR2 is SQIVND (reference sequence).

This clonotype was detected many times. The rearrangement joins TRBV30 to TRBJ1-3; D not certain. V shed 5 bases and J shed 0 bases, with 8 bases lying between them. Germline V gene sequence: CDR1 GTSNPN, CDR2 SVGIG (reference sequence). This CDR3 contains 13 residues. The CDR3 sequence is CAWAKGSGNTIYF. CDR3 sequence (DNA): TGTGCCTGGGCGAAGGGCTCTGGAAACACCATATATTTT.

The rearrangement uses TRBV30 and TRBJ1-1, with D unclear. V dropped 2 bases and J dropped 4 bases, with 14 bases sitting between them. CDR1 GTSNPN and CDR2 SVGIG come from the germline V gene (reference sequence). This CDR3 contains 14 residues. The CDR3 region is CAWSFGGKLTEAFF. In DNA form, the CDR3 reads TGTGCCTGGAGTTTCGGAGGGAAACTCACTGAAGCTTTCTTT.

The chain has TRBV3-1 and TRBJ2-2; TRBD2 matches 10 bases. The germline CDR1 and CDR2 sequences are LGHDT and YNNKEL (reference sequence). V shed 0 bases, J shed 3 bases, and the junction held 4 bases outside the gene matches. The CDR3 spans 17 residues. The CDR3 loop reads CASSQDHLAGDTGELFF. CDR3 DNA: TGTGCCAGCAGCCAAGATCACCTAGCGGGAGACACCGGGGAGCTGTTTTTT.

This clonotype was recorded many times. The chain employs TRBV5-6 and TRBJ2-6; either TRBD1 or TRBD2 may fit D (5 bases each). The V end lost 10 bases, the J end lost 4 bases, and 9 bases lay between the germline ends. CDR3 length equals 12 residues. Germline CDR1 reads SGHDT; CDR2 reads YYEEEE. CDR3 DNA: TGTGCCGGGGGTACAGGGGCCAACGTCCTGACTTTC. Amino acids: CAGGTGANVLTF.

The chain recombines TRBV11-2 with TRBJ2-5, with 12 positions matching TRBD2. Trimming cost V 5 bases and J 7 bases; bases outside gene matches: 14. This CDR3 spans 17 amino acids. CDR1 and CDR2 from the germline V gene are SGHAT and FQNNGV. For the CDR3, the DNA is TGTGCCAGCAGCCCGACTAGCGGGAGAGAGCCCCCTGGGACCCAGTACTTC. Its protein is CASSPTSGREPPGTQYF.

This clonotype occurred many times. The chain employs TRBV28 and TRBJ2-7, with a weak D call TRBD1 (6 bases). The CDR3 contains 15 residues. Germline CDR1 is MDHEN and CDR2 is SYDVKM. Trimming took off 5 bases at V and 6 bases at J, with 20 bases between the two ends. As DNA, the CDR3 is TGTGCCAGCAGTGGCCAGCAGGGGTCGGGCTTCGAGCAGTACTTC. Translated: CASSGQQGSGFEQYF.

The chain joins TRBV11-2 to TRBJ2-1; D perhaps matches TRBD2 (6 bases). V was shortened by 1 base and J by 5 bases, with 12 bases between the two germline ends. The length of the CDR3 is 15 residues. Germline CDR1 is SGHAT and CDR2 is FQNNGV. This chain's CDR3 is CASSLGTTRDNEQFF. DNA for the CDR3: TGTGCCAGCAGCTTAGGGACTACCCGGGACAATGAGCAGTTCTTC.

The chain combines TRBV28 with TRBJ1-6, with 8 bases matching TRBD1. The CDR3 loop spans 17 amino acids. V shed 5 bases and J 10 bases; nucleotides not matched to a gene: 16. Germline V gives CDR1 MDHEN, CDR2 SYDVKM. CDR3 coding DNA: TGTGCCAGCAGTACCGGTCCCCGGACAGGGTTGTACTCACCCCTCCACTTT. Its protein product is CASSTGPRTGLYSPLHF.

This clonotype was seen repeatedly, ten times or more. This chain links TRBV2 with TRBJ2-2; D is undetermined. V lost 2 bases and J 2 bases, leaving 9 bases between the germline ends. From germline, CDR1 is SNHLY and CDR2 FYNNEI. The CDR3 contains 15 residues. CDR3 DNA sequence: TGTGCCAGCAGTGAAAATAGCCTCAACACCGGGGAGCTGTTTTTT. Translation gives CASSENSLNTGELFF.

This clonotype has ten or more counts. The CDR3 protein is CASSEGGGYYGYTF. The CDR3 DNA is TGTGCCAGCAGTGAAGGAGGGGGTTACTATGGCTACACCTTC. V gene TRBV6-1 combines with J gene TRBJ1-2, with D tentatively TRBD1 (6 bases). Per germline, CDR1 MNHNS and CDR2 SASEGT. V was shortened by 1 base and J by 3 bases, with 9 bases between the two germline ends. This CDR3 has 14 amino acids.